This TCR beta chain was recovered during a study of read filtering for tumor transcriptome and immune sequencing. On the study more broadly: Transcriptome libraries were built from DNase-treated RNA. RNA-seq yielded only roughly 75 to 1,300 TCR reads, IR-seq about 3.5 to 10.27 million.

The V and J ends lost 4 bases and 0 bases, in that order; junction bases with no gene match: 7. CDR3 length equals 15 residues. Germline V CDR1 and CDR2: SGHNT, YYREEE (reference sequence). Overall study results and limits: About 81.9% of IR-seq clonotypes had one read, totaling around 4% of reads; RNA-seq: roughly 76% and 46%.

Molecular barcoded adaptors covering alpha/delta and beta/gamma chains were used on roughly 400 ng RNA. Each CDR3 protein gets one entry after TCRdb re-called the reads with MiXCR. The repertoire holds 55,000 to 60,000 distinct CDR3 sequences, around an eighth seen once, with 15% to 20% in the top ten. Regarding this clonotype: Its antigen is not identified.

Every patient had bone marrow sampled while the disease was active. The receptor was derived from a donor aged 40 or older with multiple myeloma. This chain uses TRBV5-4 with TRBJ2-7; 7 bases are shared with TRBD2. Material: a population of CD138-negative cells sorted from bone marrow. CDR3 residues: CASSPWTGGSYEQYF. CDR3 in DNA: TGTGCCAGCAGCCCCTGGACGGGGGGCTCCTACGAGCAGTACTTC. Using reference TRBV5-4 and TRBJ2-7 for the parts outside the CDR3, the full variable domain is ETGVTQSPTHLIKTRGQQVTLRCSSQSGHNTVSWYQQALGQGPQFIFQYYREEENGRGNFPPRFSGLQFPNYSSELNVNALELDDSALYLCASSPWTGGSYEQYFGPGTRLTVT.